This paragraph reports one T cell receptor (beta chain). The antigen is unknown. The CDR3 end lies 3 residues beyond the end of the read and is filled in from the germline J gene. CDR1 SGHVS and CDR2 FNYEAQ come from the germline V gene. The CDR3 consists of 15 residues. The data belong to a study of T cells in women clearing cervical HPV infection. Overall study context: Case blood was drawn when the lesion was first found; control blood after infection became undetectable. Case blood was drawn a median about 23 weeks after lesion detection.

Study-wide findings and caveats: It is unknown whether associations predate infection; no effector/memory or HPV-specific sorting. Unknown T-cell numbers per sample may underlie the richness differences.

Measured with immunoSEQ multiplex PCR; TCRdb has only the in-frame clones, and not every one. This sample's clone table lists approximately 35,000 clones. The sequence was obtained from a woman aged 18 to 75 with a cervical HPV16 infection that either progressed to CIN3+ or cleared (not recorded which). The chain links TRBV7-6 to TRBJ2-5, with 8 bases matching TRBD2. The sample comprised blood buffy coat. CDR3 sequence: CASSLGSGGSDTQYF. Incomplete CDR3 DNA: TGTGCCAGCAGCTTAGGGAGCGGGGGATCAGATACC.